This T cell receptor beta chain was sequenced during a study of shared clonotypes between healthy human individuals. As handled by the study authors: Sequence data from immunoSEQ were junction-only and lacked quality scores; consequently, filtering differed. Profiled with immunoSEQ multiplex PCR; TCRdb holds only in-frame clones, not every one. Clone size and the V and J calls come from that table; the DNA yielded D and trimming. The repertoire consists of approximately 1,000,000 clones, with approximately 80% occurring once and the leading ten covering under 0.6%. CDR1 and CDR2 (germline): SEHNR, FQNEAQ (reference sequence). The V end was cut by 4 bases, the J end by 1 base, with 13 bases between. This CDR3 comprises 15 residues.

This clonotype was sampled from a young man in good health. Some clones in this sample may be carry-over from other donors' samples. This chain links TRBV7-9 with TRBJ2-5; D is ambiguous. The sequenced material came from memory CD4+ T cells from PBMCs. The subset is: CD45RA-negative fraction. The CDR3 is CASSSALGAQETQYF. In DNA form, the CDR3 reads TGTGCCAGCAGCTCGGCCCTCGGAGCCCAAGAGACCCAGTACTTC.